A single sample is the source of the 29 T cell receptor beta chains below, sequenced in a study of blood T cell repertoires in COVID-19. Sequencing was performed with immunoSEQ multiplex PCR; in TCRdb, only in-frame clones are kept and a portion is missing. The top ten clones hold 4.5% to 5.5% of a sample with fewer than 200,000 clones, approximately 92% of them seen once. Sequencing used peripheral blood. These receptors were collected from a woman in her 50s with acute or convalescent COVID-19.

The V call is TRBV6-4, the J call TRBJ1-5; TRBD1 aligns across 8 bases. Trimming removed 0 bases from V and 6 bases from J; junction bases left unmatched: 7. In germline, CDR1 is MRHNA, CDR2 SNTAGT. The CDR3 contains 16 residues. This CDR3 is CASSDSGQGRGQPQHF. The CDR3 nucleotides are TGTGCCAGCAGTGACTCAGGACAGGGCAGGGGTCAGCCCCAGCATTTT.

This chain uses TRBV19 with TRBJ2-2, with 11 nucleotides matching TRBD1. Looked up from germline, CDR1 is LNHDA and CDR2 is SQIVND (reference sequence). With 0 bases clipped from V and 7 bases from J, the junction kept 10 bases outside the gene matches. CDR3 length equals 18 residues. CDR3 DNA: TGTGCCAGTAGTATAGACCCCCCCGGACAGGGGGCGCACGGGGAGCTGTTTTTT. This codes for CASSIDPPGQGAHGELFF.

The chain uses TRBV11-2 and TRBJ1-6, with a weak D call TRBD1 (5 bases). CDR1 and CDR2 (germline): SGHAT, FQNNGV. Between the trimmed V and J ends, which lost 0 bases and 9 bases, there was a span of 12 bases. This CDR3 has 15 amino acids. CDR3 sequence (DNA): TGTGCCAGCAGCTTAGAAGCGGGGCGCCTTTCACCCCTCCACTTT. This codes for CASSLEAGRLSPLHF.

This chain connects TRBV5-4 to TRBJ1-2, with TRBD1 as a possible D gene (6 bases). The CDR3 spans 13 residues. Germline lookup yields CDR1 SGHNT and CDR2 YYREEE (reference sequence). V lost 4 bases and J 4 bases, leaving 11 bases between the germline ends. The CDR3 loop reads CASSQDSSYGYTF. The DNA for the CDR3 is TGTGCCAGCAGCCAGGACAGCTCCTATGGCTACACCTTC.

The J gene is TRBJ1-5, the V gene TRBV21-1; TRBD1, the D gene given by the table, was not confirmed from the DNA. TRBV21-1 is a recognized pseudogene. CDR3 length: 23 residues. CDR3 nucleotide sequence: TGTGCCCGGGTCTTTTTAGAGGACAGAAGTACGTGGGGACAGGGGGGGCCCAATCAGCCCCAGCATTTT. Amino acids: CARVFLEDRSTWGQGGPNQPQHF.

This clone was picked up one time. V and J are TRBV7-8 and TRBJ1-1; possible D gene TRBD1, 6 bases. Per the germline V gene, CDR1 is SGHVS and CDR2 is FQNEAQ. There are 15 residues in the CDR3. The germline V and J ends were trimmed by 0 bases and 5 bases, with 13 bases remaining between them. As DNA, the CDR3 is TGTGCCAGCAGCTTAGCGGTAGAGGGGGAGACTGAAGCTTTCTTT. Translated: CASSLAVEGETEAFF.

The chain carries TRBV29-1 and TRBJ2-7; D gene ambiguous. Trimming cost V 0 bases and J 6 bases, with 9 bases left between them. In germline, CDR1 is SQVTM, CDR2 ANQGSEA. This CDR3 spans 12 amino acids. Here the CDR3 reads CSVEDRPGEQYF. For the CDR3, the DNA is TGCAGCGTTGAAGACCGTCCCGGCGAGCAGTACTTC.

The table lists this clone with a count of one. The chain uses TRBV5-1 and TRBJ2-5, with D tentatively TRBD1 (7 bases). This CDR3 comprises 14 residues. Germline V lookup: CDR1 SGHRS, CDR2 YFSETQ. Deletions cut 4 bases from V and 5 bases from J, with 15 bases between. The CDR3 region has the DNA TGCGCCAGCAGCGTAGACAGGGAGGTGGAGACCCAGTACTTC. Protein product: CASSVDREVETQYF.

The chain carries TRBV19 and TRBJ1-4, with TRBD1 as a possible D gene (5 bases). Trimming cost V 6 bases and J 8 bases, with 10 bases left between them. The length of the CDR3 is 12 residues. Germline V gene data show CDR1 as LNHDA and CDR2 as SQIVND (reference sequence). The CDR3 sequence is CASRYPGEKLFF. The CDR3 DNA is TGTGCCAGTAGATACCCAGGGGAAAAACTGTTTTTT.

The V call is TRBV5-8, the J call TRBJ2-7; 8 bases fit TRBD1. The germline gives CDR1 SGHTS, CDR2 YDEGEE. CDR3 size: 13 residues. V lost 3 bases and J lost 1; bases outside the gene matches: 0. DNA for the CDR3: TGTGCCAGCAGCTGGGACAGGTCCTACGAGCAGTACTTC. Its translation: CASSWDRSYEQYF.

The chain joins TRBV2 to TRBJ1-3; maybe TRBD1 (5 bases). Trimming removed 4 bases from V and 0 bases from J, with 16 bases in between. The CDR3 contains 17 residues. Germline CDR1 reads SNHLY; CDR2 reads FYNNEI. CDR3 DNA: TGTGCCAGCAGTGTGAGAGACAGCATTTTCTCTGGAAACACCATATATTTT. It yields the protein CASSVRDSIFSGNTIYF.

With respect to this clone: Other DNA sequences in this sample translate to the same CDR3. The chain recombines TRBV7-9 with TRBJ2-7, with D perhaps TRBD2 (5 bases). Germline-derived CDR1 and CDR2 are SEHNR and FQNEAQ (reference sequence). This CDR3 is 14 amino acids long. Between the trimmed V and J ends, which lost 2 bases and 0 bases, there was a span of 8 bases. This CDR3 reads CASSLSGSSYEQYF. For the CDR3, the DNA is TGTGCCAGCAGCTTAAGCGGTAGCTCCTACGAGCAGTACTTC.

The genes are TRBV5-4 and TRBJ2-3; TRBD1 agrees at 8 bases. With V trimmed by 4 bases and J by 0 bases, 4 bases remained unmatched. Germline V gives CDR1 SGHNT, CDR2 YYREEE (reference sequence). The CDR3 length is 15 residues. Here the CDR3 reads CASSPGQGSTDTQYF. CDR3 bases: TGTGCCAGCAGCCCAGGACAGGGAAGCACAGATACGCAGTATTTT.

The chain combines TRBV6-2 or TRBV6-3 with TRBJ2-1, with TRBD2 identical over 9 bases. This CDR3 is 19 amino acids long. V trimming: 5 bases; J trimming: 10 bases; junction bases outside the gene matches: 24. Germline values: CDR1 MNHEY, CDR2 SVGEGT. This chain's CDR3 is CASSLSGTVFSGSIGEQFF. Here the CDR3 DNA reads TGTGCCAGCAGTCTATCCGGGACAGTATTTAGCGGGAGCATAGGCGAGCAGTTCTTC.

The chain carries TRBV6-1 and TRBJ1-2, with TRBD1 identical over 7 bases. Losses at the gene ends were 4 bases for V and 4 bases for J; bases not matched to a gene: 12. The CDR3 has 16 amino acids. Germline CDR1 reads MNHNS; CDR2 reads SASEGT. The CDR3 DNA follows: TGTGCCAGCAGTGGAGGGACAGAGCGTAGGGTCTATGGCTACACCTTC. Amino acid sequence: CASSGGTERRVYGYTF.

The V call is TRBV7-3, the J call TRBJ2-1; D might be TRBD2 (6 bases). There are 13 residues in the CDR3. Per the germline V gene, CDR1 is SGHTA and CDR2 is FQGTGA. Trimming pared 2 bases from V and 7 bases from J, leaving 9 bases between. CDR3 coding DNA: TGTGCCAGCAGCTTACGCGGGGTGAATGAGCAGTTCTTC. It encodes CASSLRGVNEQFF.

This clone was detected only once. The chain combines TRBV7-8 with TRBJ1-1; no clear D gene. CDR1 is SGHVS, CDR2 FQNEAQ, per germline. The CDR3 totals 14 residues. V was trimmed by 1 base and J by 0 bases, leaving 6 bases between them. The CDR3: CASSLGHLNTEAFF. In DNA, the CDR3 is TGTGCCAGCAGCTTAGGGCACCTGAACACTGAAGCTTTCTTT.

The chain links TRBV7-7 to TRBJ1-2, with D hard to call. Germline loops: CDR1 SSHAT, CDR2 FNYEAQ (reference sequence). The CDR3 sequence is 16 residues long. V was pared by 1 base and J by 5 bases, with 17 bases between. CDR3 DNA sequence: TGTGCCAGCAGCTTAGGGTGGAAGGAGTCTGGTTATGGCTACACCTTC. Its translation is CASSLGWKESGYGYTF.

The rearrangement uses TRBV3-1 (or the pseudogene TRBV3-2) and TRBJ2-7, with TRBD2 identical over 7 bases. CDR3 size: 14 residues. V lost 4 bases, J lost 6 bases, and 9 bases stayed unmatched. CDR1 is LGHDT and CDR2 is YNNKEL in the germline V gene (reference sequence). The CDR3 nucleotides are TGTGCCAGCAGCCCAGGACGGGGGGTGGGCGAGCAGTACTTC. Its protein is CASSPGRGVGEQYF.

The table lists this clone with a count of one. The CDR3 region has the DNA TGTGCCAGCGTAGGACAGGGGGCGAATCAGCCCCAGCATTTT. Translated, it gives CASVGQGANQPQHF. The chain has TRBV6-5 and TRBJ1-5; 11 bases align to TRBD1. CDR1 MNHEY and CDR2 SVGAGI come from the germline V gene. With V trimmed by 8 bases and J by 4 bases, 4 bases remained unmatched. The CDR3 spans 14 residues.

The chain uses TRBV30 and TRBJ2-7; the D is unclear. Germline-derived CDR1 and CDR2 are GTSNPN and SVGIG (reference sequence). V lost 3 bases to trimming and J lost 3 bases, with 15 bases between them. The CDR3 totals 14 residues. CDR3 bases: TGTGCCTGGAGGTCTTCAGGCCCGAGCTACGAGCAGTACTTC. It encodes CAWRSSGPSYEQYF.

The rearrangement uses TRBV20-1 and TRBJ2-1; a weak D match, TRBD1 (6 bases). The CDR3 runs 10 residues. The germline V gene encodes CDR1 DFQATT and CDR2 SNEGSKA (reference sequence). V was cut by 4 bases and J by 10 bases, with 8 bases left in between. Here the CDR3 DNA reads TGCAGTGCTAAAGGACAGGAGCAGTTCTTC. Translated: CSAKGQEQFF.

This sequence joins TRBV5-1 and TRBJ2-6; no clear D gene. Trimming took off 2 bases at V and 2 bases at J, with 2 bases between the two ends. The CDR3 loop spans 13 amino acids. CDR1 and CDR2 (germline): SGHRS, YFSETQ. Here the CDR3 reads CASSFAGANVLTF. DNA for the CDR3: TGCGCCAGCAGCTTCGCTGGGGCCAACGTCCTGACTTTC.

The chain carries TRBV28 and TRBJ2-5; 8 bases fit TRBD1. The junction had 6 bases not matched to a gene; V was cut back by 7 bases and J by 2 bases. The CDR3 has 14 residues. The germline V gene encodes CDR1 MDHEN and CDR2 SYDVKM. In DNA, the CDR3 is TGTGCCAGCACCGGGACAGGAAAACAAGAGACCCAGTACTTC. Amino acid sequence: CASTGTGKQETQYF.

The V gene is TRBV28, the J gene TRBJ2-3; TRBD1 matches at 8 bases. CDR1 and CDR2 from the germline V gene are MDHEN and SYDVKM. Unmatched junction bases numbered 11, after V lost 8 bases and J lost 1 base. The CDR3 runs 16 residues. In DNA, the CDR3 is TGTGCCAGCGGATATTTCCCGGGACAGGGCACAGATACGCAGTATTTT. Translated, it gives CASGYFPGQGTDTQYF.

The chain couples TRBV4-1 to TRBJ2-7, with D possibly matching TRBD1 (6 bases). V lost 0 bases to trimming and J lost 4 bases, with 13 bases between them. Germline CDR1 MGHRA, CDR2 YSYEKL. This CDR3 comprises 15 residues. CDR3 sequence: CASSQDRQGWYEQYF. Here the CDR3 DNA reads TGCGCCAGCAGCCAAGATCGGCAGGGGTGGTACGAGCAGTACTTC.

CDR3 protein: CASSFPGQREQYF. The CDR3 nucleotides are TGTGCCAGCAGTTTCCCGGGACAACGGGAGCAGTACTTC. J is TRBJ2-7 and V is TRBV28; D possibly corresponds to TRBD1 (6 bases). The V gene's germline CDR1 is MDHEN and CDR2 SYDVKM. Between the trimmed V and J ends, which lost 3 bases and 7 bases, there was a span of 13 bases. The CDR3 length is 13 residues.

This sequence joins TRBV9 and TRBJ1-6; D possibly corresponds to TRBD1 (5 bases). This CDR3 has 15 residues. V was clipped by 4 bases and J by 6 bases, with 14 bases between them. CDR1 and CDR2 from the germline V gene are SGDLS and YYNGEE. In DNA form, the CDR3 reads TGTGCCAGCAGCCCGCGCGCAGGGTCTAATTCACCCCTCCACTTT. It translates to CASSPRAGSNSPLHF.

The J gene is TRBJ1-2, the V gene TRBV19, with D unresolved. The CDR3 length is 13 residues. V was shortened by 3 bases and J by 6 bases, with 11 bases between the two germline ends. Germline V gene sequence: CDR1 LNHDA, CDR2 SQIVND (reference sequence). For the CDR3, the DNA is TGTGCCAGTAGTATCGGCGGCCCGGATGGCTACACCTTC. It yields the protein CASSIGGPDGYTF.